This T cell receptor beta chain was profiled in a study of radiotherapy plus CTLA-4 blockade in lung cancer. Data came from immunoSEQ multiplex PCR; TCRdb stores just in-frame clones and leaves some out. Found here are about 80,000 clones, roughly four fifths of them singletons; the top ten hold roughly 0.87%. Patients with chemo-refractory metastatic non-small-cell lung cancer received focal radiation plus CTLA-4 blockade with ipilimumab. A word on this clone: Its antigen is still unknown.

Whole-study findings and limits: Once radiotherapy plus ipilimumab had been given, TCR clones derived from tumor expanded in blood. Early clonal dynamics of blood T cells, together with interferon-beta, were reported as the best response predictor.

The sample was peripheral blood, taken from a patient treated with radiotherapy plus ipilimumab. The sequence derives from a human donor with non-small cell lung cancer who had stable disease on radiotherapy plus ipilimumab.

The CDR3 reads CASSFRTGLNTGELFF. The CDR3 DNA follows: TGTGCCAGCAGCTTCCGGACAGGCTTGAACACCGGGGAGCTGTTTTTT. The chain is built from TRBV7-3 and TRBJ2-2; 7 bases fit TRBD1. Per germline, CDR1 SGHTA and CDR2 FQGTGA. The CDR3 length is 16 residues. V was clipped by 3 bases and J by 1 base; unmatched bases: 5.